Below, one T cell receptor (beta chain) is given with its context. These data belong to a study of blood T cell repertoires in COVID-19. Under the authors' procedure: Nucleated cell counts were estimated from reference gene primer amplification. Clones were read by immunoSEQ multiplex PCR, and TCRdb kept only the in-frame ones, dropping some. D and trimming come from the DNA, and the V and J calls and clone size come from that table. The sample lists roughly 250,000 clones; around 82% were seen once. The V and J ends lost 3 bases and 4 bases respectively, with 28 bases between them. The germline gives CDR1 LNHNV, CDR2 YYDKDF (reference sequence). The CDR3 runs to 20 residues.

The specimen sequenced was peripheral blood. The sequence derives from a woman aged 80 or over with active or convalescent COVID-19. V gene TRBV15 combines with J gene TRBJ1-5; a possible D gene is TRBD1 (5 bases). The CDR3 DNA sequence: TGTGCCACCAGCAGGGGTGGGGCCGACATTTTCGCCGACTCAAATCAGCCCCAGCATTTT. Encoded protein: CATSRGGADIFADSNQPQHF. Complete variable domain (other parts from reference TRBV15 and TRBJ1-5): DAMVIQNPRYQVTQFGKPVTLSCSQTLNHNVMYWYQQKSSQAPKLLFHYYDKDFNNEADTPDNFQSRRPNTSFCFLDIRSPGLGDTAMYLCATSRGGADIFADSNQPQHFGDGTRLSIL.